The clone carrying this TCR beta chain was observed a few times. Its antigen is unknown. CDR3 length: 15 residues. In germline, CDR1 is MGHRA, CDR2 YSYEKL. J was trimmed by 3 bases and V by 4 bases; bases with no gene match: 5. These data come from a study of T cells after yellow fever vaccination. Across the study: Any fraction with a low cell number was prepared using SMART-Seq v4 Ultra Low Input.

Findings of the study overall: The booster response re-showed most primary clones: approximately 95% CD4, 88% CD8. Clonotypes shared by both compartments, CD4 and CD8, made up a small share. Weaker overall was a secondary response that nonetheless peaked faster, on day 5 versus 15.

TCRdb passed the 5' RACE reads through MiXCR, listing each CDR3 protein once. Of roughly 310,000 distinct CDR3 sequences in the sample, about 8.7% are singletons; the top ten hold around 17%. The material sequenced was PBMCs, taken on the day of the first yellow fever vaccination. The receptor was derived from a man younger than 35 who received the YFV17D yellow fever vaccine. This chain connects TRBV4-1 to TRBJ1-4; 7 positions agree with TRBD1. DNA for the CDR3: TGCGCCAGCAGCCCGGGGAGGGGGCCTAATGAAAAACTGTTTTTT. Translated, it gives CASSPGRGPNEKLFF.